This T cell receptor beta chain was captured in a study of T cell changes during pregnancy in multiple sclerosis. From germline, CDR1 is LNHNV and CDR2 YYDKDF (reference sequence). Trimming removed 5 bases at V and 3 bases at J, with 11 bases between. The CDR3 extends over 13 amino acids. Profiled with immunoSEQ multiplex PCR; TCRdb holds only in-frame clones, not every one. This table holds roughly 50,000 clones, 85% to 95% found once. This chain connects TRBV15 to TRBJ2-7, with D perhaps matching TRBD2 (5 bases). The sequence came from a female donor with multiple sclerosis, enrolled in a pregnancy study. Sample: CD4+ T cells from peripheral blood mononuclear cells, taken in the third trimester of pregnancy. CDR3 amino acids: CATSLFRGYEQYF. In DNA form, the CDR3 reads TGTGCCACCAGCCTCTTCCGGGGCTACGAGCAGTACTTC.